Listed below are T cell receptor beta chains from one sample, sequenced in a study of cytomegalovirus exposure and HLA in healthy donors. Profiled with immunoSEQ multiplex PCR; TCRdb holds only in-frame clones, not every one. This sample's table has around 64,000 clones. The specimen sequenced was PBMCs. These receptors all stem from a female donor in good health and CMV-seropositive. Both conserved end residues are part of each CDR3. D genes are given only for firm matches.

D gene | J gene | V gene | CDR3 protein | CDR3 DNA
TRBD1 | TRBJ2-7 | TRBV4-3 | CASSQGLIGGDRGNEQYF | TGCGCCAGCAGCCAAGGTTTGATTGGGGGGGACAGGGGAAACGAGCAGTACTTC
- | TRBJ2-2 | TRBV4-3 | CASSQDIAGELFF | TGCGCCAGCAGCCAGGACATCGCCGGGGAGCTGTTTTTT
TRBD2 | TRBJ2-7 | TRBV18 | CASSPPASGAYEQYF | TGTGCCAGCTCACCACCGGCTAGCGGGGCCTACGAGCAGTACTTC
TRBD2 | TRBJ2-2 | TRBV5-1 | CASSLGLAGASRAGELFF | TGCGCCAGCAGCTTAGGCCTAGCGGGGGCTAGCCGCGCCGGGGAGCTGTTTTTT
- | TRBJ2-7 | TRBV29-1 | CSIRGTYEQYF | TGCAGTATCAGGGGTACCTACGAGCAGTACTTC
- | TRBJ2-5 | TRBV18 | CASSPGGHTKETQYF | TGTGCCAGCTCACCTGGGGGACACACAAAAGAGACCCAGTACTTC
TRBD1 | TRBJ2-5 | TRBV30 | CAWSVILGQQETQYF | TGTGCCTGGAGTGTAATCTTGGGACAGCAAGAGACCCAGTACTTC
- | TRBJ1-3 | TRBV30 | CAWSVGASSGNTIYF | TGTGCCTGGAGTGTAGGGGCGAGCTCTGGAAACACCATATATTTT
TRBD1 | TRBJ2-7 | TRBV5-1 | CASRKGQVSYEQYF | TGCGCCAGCAGAAAAGGACAGGTCTCCTACGAGCAGTACTTC
- | TRBJ1-1 | TRBV29-1 | CSAGGGTDEAFF | TGCAGCGCCGGCGGGGGGACCGATGAAGCTTTCTTT
TRBD1 | TRBJ2-7 | TRBV7-8 | CASSLAGRAGGFYEQYF | TGTGCCAGCAGCTTAGCCGGGCGCGCAGGGGGCTTCTACGAGCAGTACTTC
- | TRBJ2-7 | TRBV9 | CASSQGTSTYEQYF | TGTGCCAGCAGCCAGGGGACATCGACCTACGAGCAGTACTTC
- | TRBJ2-7 | TRBV4-1 | CASSQGPGIYEQYF | TGCGCCAGCAGCCAGGGTCCGGGGATCTACGAGCAGTACTTC
- | TRBJ1-6 | TRBV18 | CASSPTGLNSPLHF | TGTGCCAGCTCACCTACAGGGCTTAATTCACCCCTCCACTTT
- | TRBJ1-2 | TRBV6-5 | CASSYTGTGLFGYTF | TGTGCCAGCAGTTACACAGGGACGGGGCTTTTTGGCTACACCTTC
- | TRBJ1-5 | TRBV6-1 | CASSEAGGTNQPQHF | TGTGCCAGCAGTGAAGCAGGAGGAACCAATCAGCCCCAGCATTTT
TRBD2 | TRBJ2-1 | TRBV6-5 | CASKGSGIYNEQFF | TGTGCCAGCAAAGGTAGCGGGATATACAATGAGCAGTTCTTC
TRBD2 | TRBJ2-1 | TRBV6-1 | CASSEELAGGGEQFF | TGTGCCAGCAGTGAAGAACTAGCGGGGGGGGGTGAGCAGTTCTTC
TRBD2 | TRBJ2-5 | TRBV6-1 | CASSEGLAGLQENQYF | TGTGCCAGCAGTGAAGGCCTAGCGGGCCTCCAAGAGAACCAGTACTTC
TRBD1 | TRBJ1-6 | TRBV30 | CAWSVLPGGMDSPLHF | TGTGCCTGGAGTGTACTTCCAGGGGGCATGGATTCACCCCTCCACTTT
TRBD1 | TRBJ1-5 | TRBV30 | CAWGQAPNQHQHF | TGTGCCTGGGGACAGGCGCCTAATCAGCACCAGCATTTT
- | TRBJ1-5 | TRBV6-4 | CASSHQSDQPQHF | TGTGCCAGCAGTCACCAGTCCGATCAGCCCCAGCATTTT
TRBD2 | TRBJ2-7 | TRBV6-5 | CASSTSGGSYEQYF | TGTGCCAGCAGTACTAGCGGGGGATCCTACGAGCAGTACTTC
- | TRBJ1-4 | TRBV30 | CAWSPGHLEKLFF | TGTGCCTGGAGTCCGGGACACCTGGAAAAACTGTTTTTT
TRBD1 | TRBJ2-7 | TRBV28 | CASTPGQGAAYEQYF | TGTGCCAGCACCCCTGGACAGGGGGCTGCCTACGAGCAGTACTTC
TRBD2 | TRBJ2-3 | TRBV7-2 | CASSLSSAGGPDTQYF | TGTGCCAGCAGCTTAAGTTCGGCGGGAGGCCCAGATACGCAGTATTTT
TRBD1 | TRBJ2-1 | TRBV9 | CASSPRTGGANEQFF | TGTGCCAGCAGCCCAAGGACAGGGGGGGCCAATGAGCAGTTCTTC
- | TRBJ2-7 | TRBV5-1 | CASGPQGGSYEQYF | TGCGCCAGCGGCCCACAGGGAGGGTCCTACGAGCAGTACTTC
- | TRBJ2-5 | TRBV5-6 | CASSFSMAGGFQETQYF | TGTGCCAGCAGCTTTTCTATGGCAGGGGGGTTCCAAGAGACCCAGTACTTC
- | TRBJ1-2 | TRBV28 | CASSPTDSDHYGYTF | TGTGCCAGCAGTCCCACAGACAGCGACCACTATGGCTACACCTTC
- | TRBJ1-1 | TRBV4-3 | CASSQEGRNTEAFF | TGCGCCAGCAGCCAAGAAGGGAGGAACACTGAAGCTTTCTTT
TRBD2 | TRBJ2-1 | TRBV25-1 | CARGVRAGDSYNEQFF | TGTGCCAGGGGAGTGCGGGCGGGAGACTCCTACAATGAGCAGTTCTTC
- | TRBJ1-3 | TRBV30 | CAWSLSGNTIYF | TGTGCCTGGAGTCTGTCTGGAAACACCATATATTTT
- | TRBJ2-7 | TRBV6-5 | CASSLSGGRNEQYF | TGTGCCAGCAGCTTGAGTGGGGGCAGGAACGAGCAGTACTTC
- | TRBJ1-1 | TRBV6-5 | CASSTGLGVTEAFF | TGTGCCAGCAGTACAGGGTTGGGAGTCACTGAAGCTTTCTTT
TRBD2 | TRBJ2-2 | TRBV30 | CAWSGLAGGNTGELFF | TGTGCCTGGAGTGGGCTAGCGGGAGGGAACACCGGGGAGCTGTTTTTT
- | TRBJ1-6 | TRBV6-1 | CASSEARAGSINSPLHF | TGTGCCAGCAGTGAAGCGAGGGCTGGCAGTATTAATTCACCCCTCCACTTT
TRBD1 | TRBJ1-2 | TRBV10-3 | CAISTRGTGSSYGYTF | TGTGCCATCAGTACCCGGGGGACAGGGTCGTCCTATGGCTACACCTTC
- | TRBJ1-1 | TRBV6-5 | CASRPDAGGTEAFF | TGTGCCAGCAGGCCTGACGCGGGGGGGACTGAAGCTTTCTTT